The sample holds a few counts of the clone carrying this T cell receptor (beta chain). Its specificity is not known. V was shortened by 5 bases and J by 6 bases, with 14 bases between the two germline ends. CDR3 size: 13 residues. The V gene's germline CDR1 is KGHSH and CDR2 LQKENI. This sample is part of a study of beta chain features in type 1 diabetes. General observations from the study: Researchers reported that naive, central memory and Treg TCRB repertoires appeared more similar in patients than in healthy donors. Type 1 diabetes patients had moderately but significantly shorter TCRB CDR3s in all four CD4+ subsets.

Using CD45RO/CCR7/CD25/CD127/CD95/CD27, CD4+ naive, central memory, regulatory and stem cell-like memory cells were sorted. Purity exceeding 98% was reached by all sorted populations. The entirety of the isolated RNA underwent reverse transcription, so expressed TCRB transcripts were sequenced. Only in-frame clones appear in the TCRdb table, and some are missing; sequencing was by immunoSEQ multiplex PCR. The sample carries 810,000 or so clones, 17% recorded once. The receptor was isolated from a young woman in good health. The source material was naive CD4+ T cells from blood. V gene TRBV18 combines with J gene TRBJ2-7; D is unresolved. CDR3 in amino acids: CASSDDQIGEQYF. CDR3 coding DNA: TGTGCCAGCTCAGACGACCAGATTGGCGAGCAGTACTTC.